Listed below are T cell receptor beta chains from one sample, sequenced in a study of T cells in Graves' hyperthyroidism and ophthalmopathy. From the multiplex PCR reads, TCRdb called clonotypes with MiXCR, one entry per CDR3 protein. The data contain roughly 280,000 distinct CDR3 sequences, 17% of them singletons. The sample consisted of blood. The receptors were sampled from an older woman with Graves' ophthalmopathy. CDR3s include the opening cysteine and the closing phenylalanine or tryptophan. D genes are given only for firm matches. Part of the rows lack a size; the others show once, few, many or a class for expanded clones.

D	J	length	V	size	CDR3	DNA
NA	TRBJ1-5	16	TRBV27	few	CASSLWSGRGVQPQHF	TGTGCCAGCAGTTTATGGTCAGGGAGGGGAGTTCAGCCCCAGCATTTT
TRBD1	TRBJ2-1	15	TRBV24-1	many	CATSDRTGSHNEQFF	TGTGCCACCAGTGACCGGACAGGGAGCCACAATGAGCAGTTCTTC
NA	TRBJ2-7	13	TRBV11-2	many	CASSLGQDYEQYF	TGTGCCAGCAGCTTAGGACAGGACTACGAGCAGTACTTC
NA	TRBJ1-2	14	TRBV10-1	many	CASSPDGYNYGYTF	TGCGCCAGCAGTCCGGACGGATATAACTATGGCTACACCTTC
NA	TRBJ1-1	15	TRBV12-3/TRBV12-4	many	CASSLIVQDYTEAFF	TGTGCCAGCAGTTTAATTGTACAGGACTACACTGAAGCTTTCTTT
NA	TRBJ1-6	15	TRBV12-3/TRBV12-4	many	CASSQKGSRNSPLHF	TGTGCCAGCAGTCAAAAGGGGAGTCGGAATTCACCCCTCCACTTT
TRBD1	TRBJ2-3	16	TRBV4-3	few	CASSRGTGGYYDTQYF	TGCGCCAGCAGCCGAGGGACAGGGGGCTATTACGATACGCAGTATTTT
NA	TRBJ2-7	12	TRBV6-1	many	CASGGTLGEQYF	TGTGCCAGCGGTGGGACCTTGGGGGAGCAGTACTTC
NA	TRBJ1-5	13	TRBV20-1	NA	CSARKVGNQPQHF	TGCAGTGCTAGAAAAGTGGGGAATCAGCCCCAGCATTTT
NA	TRBJ2-1	12	TRBV3-1	few	CASSQGAAGKFF	TGTGCCAGCAGCCAGGGGGCCGCCGGGAAGTTCTTC
TRBD1	TRBJ2-4	18	TRBV7-2	few	CASSFRAPGQGAKNIQYF	TGTGCCAGCAGCTTTAGGGCCCCGGGACAGGGGGCCAAAAACATTCAGTACTTC
NA	TRBJ1-5	19	TRBV7-8	many	CASSLEAGQGIYSNQPQHF	TGTGCCAGCAGCTTAGAAGCCGGTCAGGGGATTTATAGCAATCAGCCCCAGCATTTT
NA	TRBJ2-1	14	TRBV18	many	CASSQAGSDNEQFF	TGTGCCAGCTCTCAGGCGGGGAGTGACAATGAGCAGTTCTTC
TRBD1	TRBJ2-3	15	TRBV7-9	many	CASSLDTGGTDTQYF	TGTGCCAGCAGCCTAGACACAGGGGGCACAGATACGCAGTATTTT
NA	TRBJ1-1	15	TRBV7-2	many	CASSLDDELNTEAFF	TGTGCCAGCAGCTTAGATGACGAATTGAACACTGAAGCTTTCTTT
NA	TRBJ2-5	14	TRBV9	NA	CASSETGTQETQYF	TGTGCCAGCAGCGAAACAGGGACCCAAGAGACCCAGTACTTC
NA	TRBJ1-1	12	TRBV12-3/TRBV12-4	many	CASCPNGGEAFF	TGTGCCAGCTGCCCGAACGGGGGTGAAGCTTTCTTT
TRBD1	TRBJ2-3	13	TRBV7-2	many	CASSIQGWDTQYF	TGTGCCAGCAGCATACAGGGGTGGGATACGCAGTATTTT